This T cell receptor beta chain was captured by sequencing in a study of cytomegalovirus exposure and HLA in healthy donors. Whole-study results and caveats: Highly shared sequence variants in one cluster were likely a sequencing artifact. When the data were analyzed later, several of the most significant clusters appeared to be linked to common viral pathogens.

A remark on this clone: What it recognizes is unknown.

The PCR ran on 60 Vbeta and 13 Jbeta primers. Only in-frame clones appear in the TCRdb table, and some are missing; sequencing was by immunoSEQ multiplex PCR. The sample records 150,000 to 200,000 clones, about three quarters being singletons. This CDR3 region has 19 residues. CDR1 and CDR2 (germline): MGHRA, YSYEKL. V trimming: 4 bases; J trimming: 0 bases; junction bases outside the gene matches: 10. V gene TRBV4-1 combines with J gene TRBJ1-6, with TRBD1 identical over 9 bases. The sequence derives from a female donor in good health and CMV-seronegative. Sequenced sample: PBMCs. In DNA form, the CDR3 reads TGCGCCAGCAGCCCATGGACCGGGACAGGGAGCTCCTATAATTCACCCCTCCACTTT. Translation: CASSPWTGTGSSYNSPLHF.